This TCR beta chain stems from a study of blood T cell repertoires in COVID-19. On the study more broadly: The United States, Italy and Spain provided the acute and convalescent COVID-19 samples.

After removal of 3 bases from V and 0 bases from J, the junction contained 8 bases not matched to a gene. Germline V gene lookup returns CDR1 MNHEY and CDR2 SVGEGT. The CDR3 is 18 residues long. In the study's own analysis: How many nucleated cells were present was estimated from reference gene primer amplification. TCRdb keeps only in-frame clones here, not all; method: immunoSEQ multiplex PCR. V and J calls plus clone size are reproduced from that table; the DNA served to infer D and trimming. The sample has about 300,000 clones, nearly 90% seen once. The chain has TRBV6-2 or TRBV6-3 and TRBJ2-4, with 10 bases fitting TRBD2. Material: peripheral blood. This sequence was found in a man aged 18 to 29 with active or convalescent COVID-19. The CDR3, as DNA: TGTGCCAGCAGTTATTTCCTAGCGGGGGCCTTAGCCAAAAACATTCAGTACTTC. Its protein product is CASSYFLAGALAKNIQYF.